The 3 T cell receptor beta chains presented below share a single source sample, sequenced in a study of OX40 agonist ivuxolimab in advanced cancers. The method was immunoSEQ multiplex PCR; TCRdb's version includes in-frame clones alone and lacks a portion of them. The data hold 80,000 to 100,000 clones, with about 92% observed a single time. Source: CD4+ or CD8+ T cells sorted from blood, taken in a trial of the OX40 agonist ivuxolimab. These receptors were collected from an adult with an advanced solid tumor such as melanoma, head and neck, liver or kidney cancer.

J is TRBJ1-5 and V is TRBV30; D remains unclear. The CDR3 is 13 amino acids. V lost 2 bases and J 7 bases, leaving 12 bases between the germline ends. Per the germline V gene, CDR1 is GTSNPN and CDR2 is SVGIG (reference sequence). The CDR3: CAWSSGERQPQHF. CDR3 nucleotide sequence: TGTGCCTGGAGTAGCGGAGAAAGGCAGCCCCAGCATTTT. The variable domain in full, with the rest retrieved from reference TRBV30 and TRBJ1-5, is SQTIHQWPATLVQPVGSPLSLECTVEGTSNPNLYWYRQAAGRGLQLLFYSVGIGQISSEVPQNLSASRPQDRQFILSSKKLLLSDSGFYLCAWSSGERQPQHFGDGTRLSIL.

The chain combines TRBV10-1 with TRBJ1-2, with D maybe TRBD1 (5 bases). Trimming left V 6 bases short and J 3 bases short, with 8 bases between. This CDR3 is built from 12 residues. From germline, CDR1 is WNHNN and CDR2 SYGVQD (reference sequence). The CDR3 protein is CASSDRDYGYTF. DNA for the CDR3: TGCGCCAGCAGCGACAGAGACTATGGCTACACCTTC.

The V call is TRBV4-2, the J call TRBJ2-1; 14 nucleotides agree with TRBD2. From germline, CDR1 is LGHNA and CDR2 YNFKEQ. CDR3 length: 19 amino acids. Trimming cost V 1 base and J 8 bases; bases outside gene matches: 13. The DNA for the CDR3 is TGTGCCAGCAGCCAAGCGCCCCTACGACTAGCGGGGGGGAAGGATGAGCAGTTCTTC. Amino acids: CASSQAPLRLAGGKDEQFF.